The next 30 T cell receptor beta chains were all read from a single sample in a study of PD-1 blockade in classical Hodgkin lymphoma. The time point here: cycle 4 day 1 (C4D1), after five to seven weeks of nivolumab. Each patient relapsed following autologous stem cell transplantation, and prior brentuximab vedotin exposure differed. The table came from immunoSEQ multiplex PCR; TCRdb's copy has only in-frame clones and leaves some out. Found here are approximately 18,000 clones, 76% of them singletons; the top ten hold around 40%. The material sequenced was peripheral blood mononuclear cells (PBMCs), taken before the fourth cycle of nivolumab. Receptors were obtained from a human donor with classical Hodgkin lymphoma.

This clone was seen more than once but under ten times. This chain uses TRBV6-6 with TRBJ2-3, with D possibly TRBD1 on 5 matching bases. Germline lookup yields CDR1 MNHNY and CDR2 SVGAGI (reference sequence). Trimming shortened V by 6 bases and J by 1 base, and 11 bases separated the two germline ends. This CDR3 comprises 14 residues. CDR3 DNA: TGTGCCAGCAGCCCCGACAGCCGCACAGATACGCAGTATTTT. It codes for CASSPDSRTDTQYF.

V usage is TRBV19 and J usage is TRBJ2-6, with 11 positions matching TRBD2. Germline-derived CDR1 and CDR2 are LNHDA and SQIVND (reference sequence). With V trimmed by 5 bases and J by 0 bases, 6 bases remained unmatched. This CDR3 comprises 18 residues. The CDR3 coding sequence is TGTGCCAGTAGTTCCCTAGCGGGAGGTATCTCTGGGGCCAACGTCCTGACTTTC. Translating gives CASSSLAGGISGANVLTF.

CDR3 DNA sequence: TGTGCCAGCAGTGAAGCTCGCCAGGCGGCTCAGCCCCAGCATTTT. Protein: CASSEARQAAQPQHF. The rearrangement uses TRBV6-1 and TRBJ1-5; D is unresolved. From germline, CDR1 is MNHNS and CDR2 SASEGT. CDR3 length: 15 amino acids. V was cut by 0 bases and J by 6 bases, with 12 bases left in between.

J is TRBJ1-1 and V is TRBV7-9; no clear D. Deletions cut 5 bases from V and 3 bases from J, with 19 bases between. This CDR3 contains 16 residues. Germline CDR1 reads SEHNR; CDR2 reads FQNEAQ (reference sequence). The CDR3 spells CASSPPSDHSHTEAFF. In DNA, the CDR3 is TGTGCCAGCAGCCCCCCATCGGACCATAGTCACACTGAAGCTTTCTTT.

This clone counts as medium-sized. This rearrangement joins TRBV5-6 to TRBJ1-5, with D maybe TRBD1 (5 bases). V dropped 3 bases and J dropped 9 bases, with 13 bases sitting between them. Germline-derived CDR1 and CDR2 are SGHDT and YYEEEE. This CDR3 region has 13 residues. CDR3 residues: CASSSRGTGPQHF. The CDR3 DNA follows: TGTGCCAGCAGCTCAAGGGGCACGGGGCCCCAGCATTTT.

By sample share, this clone is medium-sized (0.01 to 0.1%). The chain uses TRBV6-5 and TRBJ1-1; D might be TRBD1 (6 bases). Germline V CDR1 and CDR2: MNHEY, SVGAGI. The CDR3 covers 13 residues. Between the trimmed V and J ends, which lost 4 bases and 1 base, there was a span of 7 bases. CDR3 residues: CASSWTENTEAFF. For the CDR3, the DNA is TGTGCCAGCAGTTGGACAGAGAACACTGAAGCTTTCTTT.

The count of this clone is one. This chain joins TRBV7-9 and TRBJ2-5; 7 bases map to TRBD2. Germline V gives CDR1 SEHNR, CDR2 FQNEAQ (reference sequence). The CDR3 runs 17 residues. The J segment lost 4 bases and the V segment lost 2 bases, leaving 13 bases of the junction unmatched. The CDR3 region is CASSLSLGRVYRETQYF. The DNA for the CDR3 is TGTGCCAGCAGCTTATCTCTGGGGAGGGTGTATCGAGAGACCCAGTACTTC.

The rearrangement uses TRBV21-1 and TRBJ2-2. TRBV21-1 is tagged as a pseudogene. This CDR3 is 13 amino acids long. This CDR3 is CASSRKGTGELFF. Here the CDR3 DNA reads TGTGCCAGCAGTCGGAAGGGAACCGGGGAGCTGTTTTTT.

J is TRBJ1-1 and V is TRBV19; perhaps TRBD1 as D (5 bases). CDR1 and CDR2 (germline): LNHDA, SQIVND (reference sequence). This CDR3 comprises 15 residues. Trimming cost V 2 bases and J 1 base, with 11 bases left between them. The CDR3 region is CASSISGDQNTEAFF. For the CDR3, the DNA is TGTGCCAGTAGTATAAGTGGGGACCAGAACACTGAAGCTTTCTTT.

V usage is TRBV5-4 and J usage is TRBJ2-5; D remains unclear. From germline, CDR1 is SGHNT and CDR2 YYREEE (reference sequence). This CDR3 is 12 amino acids long. V was trimmed by 4 bases and J by 5 bases, leaving 9 bases between them. The CDR3 DNA is TGTGCCAGCAGCAAGGAAGGCGAGACCCAGTACTTC. Its translation: CASSKEGETQYF. Full variable domain (remainder filled in from reference TRBV5-4 and TRBJ2-5): ETGVTQSPTHLIKTRGQQVTLRCSSQSGHNTVSWYQQALGQGPQFIFQYYREEENGRGNFPPRFSGLQFPNYSSELNVNALELDDSALYLCASSKEGETQYFGPGTRLLVL.

The chain is built from TRBV5-1 and TRBJ2-7, with 10 bases matching TRBD1. Germline V gene sequence: CDR1 SGHRS, CDR2 YFSETQ. The CDR3 spans 13 residues. The V segment lost 4 bases and the J segment 7 bases; nucleotides outside the gene matches: 5. CDR3 protein: CASSQDRGLEQYF. CDR3 sequence (DNA): TGCGCCAGCAGCCAGGACAGGGGGTTGGAGCAGTACTTC.

This clone was recorded a few times. The chain links TRBV19 to TRBJ1-6; D uncertain. Germline values: CDR1 LNHDA, CDR2 SQIVND (reference sequence). The CDR3 is 13 amino acids. The ends were cut back, 8 bases at V and 0 bases at J, with 5 bases in the middle. The CDR3 sequence: CASRSSYNSPLHF. CDR3 nucleotide sequence: TGTGCCAGTCGAAGCTCCTATAATTCACCCCTCCACTTT.

This clone occurred a few times. The chain uses TRBV6-5 and TRBJ2-1; the D gene is possibly TRBD1 (5 bases). The germline CDR1 and CDR2 sequences are MNHEY and SVGAGI. Trimming shortened V by 10 bases and J by 0 bases, and 13 bases separated the two germline ends. CDR3 length: 14 residues. The CDR3 nucleotides read TGTGCCACCTGGCCCAGGGACTCCTACAATGAGCAGTTCTTC. Its protein is CATWPRDSYNEQFF.

This clone came up a few times. The V and J genes are TRBV30 and TRBJ2-7; 7 bases align to TRBD2. Per germline, CDR1 GTSNPN and CDR2 SVGIG (reference sequence). J lost 0 bases, V lost 3 bases, and 2 bases had no gene match. CDR3 length: 13 amino acids. The CDR3 bases are TGTGCCTGGAGGGGCGGGAGCTCCTACGAGCAGTACTTC. It is translated as CAWRGGSSYEQYF.

The chain has TRBV7-9 and TRBJ1-1, with D possibly TRBD1 on 5 matching bases. Germline assignment: CDR1 SEHNR and CDR2 FQNEAQ (reference sequence). This CDR3 has 15 amino acids. With 5 bases removed from V and 6 bases from J, the gap between germline ends came to 19 bases. The CDR3 DNA sequence: TGTGCCAGCAGCCCCCCCTCCGGGGCCGGCGCTGAAGCTTTCTTT. Translating it yields CASSPPSGAGAEAFF.

The chain combines TRBV19 with TRBJ1-1, with D unresolved. The ends were cut back, 4 bases at V and 3 bases at J, with 15 bases in the middle. CDR3 size: 15 residues. Germline CDR1 reads LNHDA; CDR2 reads SQIVND (reference sequence). CDR3 sequence reads: CASSRPLTKDTEAFF. As DNA, the CDR3 is TGTGCCAGTAGTAGACCCCTGACCAAGGACACTGAAGCTTTCTTT. The variable domain in full, completed from reference TRBV19 and TRBJ1-1, reads DGGITQSPKYLFRKEGQNVTLSCEQNLNHDAMYWYRQDPGQGLRLIYYSQIVNDFQKGDIAEGYSVSREKKESFPLTVTSAQKNPTAFYLCASSRPLTKDTEAFFGQGTRLTVV.

This clone counts as medium-sized. V usage is TRBV19 and J usage is TRBJ1-2; D remains unclear. The CDR3 has 14 residues. Germline V CDR1 and CDR2: LNHDA, SQIVND (reference sequence). Trimming removed 1 base at V and 0 bases at J, with 6 bases between. The CDR3 protein is CASSIGHTNYGYTF. Here the CDR3 DNA reads TGTGCCAGTAGTATAGGCCATACTAACTATGGCTACACCTTC.

This clone turned up a few times. The CDR3 spells CASSPQAGGYGYTF. CDR3 bases: TGTGCCAGCAGCCCCCAAGCAGGAGGCTATGGCTACACCTTC. The V and J genes are TRBV14 and TRBJ1-2; D not certain. V gave up 4 bases and J gave up 4 bases, with 13 bases separating them. The CDR3 loop spans 14 amino acids. The germline gives CDR1 SGHDN, CDR2 FVKESK.

The V and J genes are TRBV7-9 and TRBJ2-3, with TRBD2 identical over 9 bases. Germline V gene sequence: CDR1 SEHNR, CDR2 FQNEAQ (reference sequence). The J segment lost 3 bases and the V segment lost 2 bases, leaving 3 bases of the junction unmatched. The CDR3 is 15 amino acids. CDR3: CASSLLAGRTDTQYF. CDR3 sequence (DNA): TGTGCCAGCAGCTTACTAGCGGGGAGGACAGATACGCAGTATTTT.

The rearrangement links TRBV19 to TRBJ2-3; D gene uncertain. Trimming shortened V by 4 bases and J by 2 bases, and 7 bases separated the two germline ends. The CDR3 covers 13 residues. Germline-derived CDR1 and CDR2 are LNHDA and SQIVND (reference sequence). The CDR3 DNA is TGTGCCAGTAGTAGCCCTCTCACAGATACGCAGTATTTT. Translated, it gives CASSSPLTDTQYF.

V usage is TRBV29-1 and J usage is TRBJ1-1; the match to TRBD1 covers 8 bases. Trimming took 7 bases from V and 2 from J; bases not matched to a gene: 9. The CDR3 totals 14 residues. Germline V gene sequence: CDR1 SQVTM, CDR2 ANQGSEA. This CDR3 reads CSAKGQGDNTEAFF. CDR3 DNA sequence: TGCAGCGCCAAAGGACAGGGCGACAACACTGAAGCTTTCTTT.

This chain uses TRBV9 with TRBJ1-2, with a weak D call TRBD1 (6 bases). The CDR3 consists of 15 residues. V lost 3 bases to trimming and J lost 4 bases, with 16 bases between them. The germline gives CDR1 SGDLS, CDR2 YYNGEE. CDR3 nucleotide sequence: TGTGCCAGCAGCGGCCTACAGGGCCTGTCCTATGGCTACACCTTC. Its translation is CASSGLQGLSYGYTF.

The chain couples TRBV19 to TRBJ1-4; D gene ambiguous. The CDR3 consists of 15 residues. In germline, CDR1 is LNHDA, CDR2 SQIVND (reference sequence). Trimming stripped 0 bases from V and 9 bases from J, with 14 bases between. The CDR3 nucleotides are TGTGCCAGTAGTATAGAAGGCGGTGGCAGACAAAAACTGTTTTTT. This gives the protein CASSIEGGGRQKLFF. Based on the CDR3 plus reference TRBV19 and TRBJ1-4, the full variable domain is DGGITQSPKYLFRKEGQNVTLSCEQNLNHDAMYWYRQDPGQGLRLIYYSQIVNDFQKGDIAEGYSVSREKKESFPLTVTSAQKNPTAFYLCASSIEGGGRQKLFFGSGTQLSVL.

This rearrangement joins TRBV4-1 to TRBJ2-3; D unclear. CDR1 is MGHRA and CDR2 is YSYEKL in the germline V gene. CDR3 length equals 12 residues. Trimming left V 1 base short and J 7 bases short, with 6 bases between. The CDR3 spells CASSQVSNTQYF. CDR3 bases: TGCGCCAGCAGCCAAGTAAGCAATACGCAGTATTTT.

This clone rates as medium-sized. V is TRBV7-8 and J is TRBJ1-4, with 10 bases aligning to TRBD1. The germline gives CDR1 SGHVS, CDR2 FQNEAQ. This CDR3 has 15 amino acids. The junction had 7 bases not matched to a gene; V was cut back by 5 bases and J by 7 bases. Here the CDR3 DNA reads TGTGCCAGCAGCGCTGGACAGGGGGTGGGTGAAAAACTGTTTTTT. Translation: CASSAGQGVGEKLFF.

This chain links TRBV7-9 with TRBJ2-1; the D gene could be TRBD1 or TRBD2 (5 bases each). Trimming stripped 5 bases from V and 3 bases from J, with 17 bases between. Per the germline V gene, CDR1 is SEHNR and CDR2 is FQNEAQ (reference sequence). The CDR3 has 16 amino acids. CDR3 nucleotide sequence: TGTGCCAGCAGCCCTTACCGGGACCCGAGCTACAATGAGCAGTTCTTC. As protein: CASSPYRDPSYNEQFF.

As to this clone: The sample contains more than one DNA sequence encoding this CDR3. The gene calls are TRBV10-3 and TRBJ2-7; no clear D gene. This CDR3 has 12 amino acids. Germline V gene data show CDR1 as ENHRY and CDR2 as SYGVKD. The V end lost 3 bases, the J end lost 4 bases, and 7 bases lay between the germline ends. The CDR3 region is CAISEASYEQYF. The CDR3 region has the DNA TGTGCCATCAGTGAAGCTAGTTACGAGCAGTACTTC.

Concerning this clone itself: Other DNA variants within this sample encode the same CDR3. The chain combines TRBV11-2 with TRBJ2-2; perhaps D is TRBD1 or TRBD2 (5 bases each). This CDR3 has 14 amino acids. The ends were cut back, 5 bases at V and 5 bases at J, with 12 bases in the middle. CDR1 and CDR2 from the germline V gene are SGHAT and FQNNGV. The CDR3 nucleotides read TGTGCCAGCAGCCCCACGGGGCGAACCGGGGAGCTGTTTTTT. Protein: CASSPTGRTGELFF.

The chain joins TRBV11-2 to TRBJ2-7; 9 bases are shared with TRBD2. This CDR3 contains 15 residues. Per the germline V gene, CDR1 is SGHAT and CDR2 is FQNNGV. Germline trimming cut 4 bases from V and 2 bases from J; bases unmatched to any gene: 6. The CDR3 is CASSSNSGGTYEQYF. The CDR3 DNA sequence: TGTGCCAGCAGCTCAAATAGCGGGGGAACCTACGAGCAGTACTTC.

The J gene is TRBJ2-7, the V gene TRBV6-1; 9 nucleotides line up with TRBD1. Germline V gene sequence: CDR1 MNHNS, CDR2 SASEGT. This CDR3 has 15 residues. The trim removed 5 bases at V and 1 base at J, leaving 6 bases unmatched. For the CDR3, the DNA is TGTGCCAGCAGTAAACCGGGACAGGGTTCCTACGAGCAGTACTTC. It yields the protein CASSKPGQGSYEQYF.